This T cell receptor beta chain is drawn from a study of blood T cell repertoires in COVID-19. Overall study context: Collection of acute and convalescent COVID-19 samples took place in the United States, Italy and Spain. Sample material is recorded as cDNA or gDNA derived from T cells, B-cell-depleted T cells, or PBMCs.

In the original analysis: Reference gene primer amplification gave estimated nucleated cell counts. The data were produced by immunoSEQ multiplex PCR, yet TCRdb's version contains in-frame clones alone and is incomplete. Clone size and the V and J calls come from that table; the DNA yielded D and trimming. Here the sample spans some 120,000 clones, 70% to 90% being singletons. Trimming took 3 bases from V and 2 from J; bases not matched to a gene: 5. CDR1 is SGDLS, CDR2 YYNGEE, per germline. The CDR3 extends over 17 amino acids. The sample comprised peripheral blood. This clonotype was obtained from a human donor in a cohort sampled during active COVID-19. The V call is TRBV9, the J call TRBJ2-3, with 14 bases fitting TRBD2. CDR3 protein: CASSARTSGGITDTQYF. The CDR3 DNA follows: TGTGCCAGCAGCGCCCGGACTAGCGGGGGGATCACAGATACGCAGTATTTT.